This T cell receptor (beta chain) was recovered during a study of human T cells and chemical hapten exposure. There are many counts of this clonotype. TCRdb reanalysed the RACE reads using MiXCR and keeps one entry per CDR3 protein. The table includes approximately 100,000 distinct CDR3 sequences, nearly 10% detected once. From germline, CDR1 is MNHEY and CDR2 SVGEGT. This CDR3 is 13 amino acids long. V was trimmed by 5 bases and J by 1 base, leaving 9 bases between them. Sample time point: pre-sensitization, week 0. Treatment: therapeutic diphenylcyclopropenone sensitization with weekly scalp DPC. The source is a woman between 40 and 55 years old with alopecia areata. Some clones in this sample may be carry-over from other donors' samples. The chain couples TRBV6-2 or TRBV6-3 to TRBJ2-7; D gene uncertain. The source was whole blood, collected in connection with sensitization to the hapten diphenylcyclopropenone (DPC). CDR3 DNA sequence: TGTGCCAGCAGTCTCGGGCAGTCCTACGAGCAGTACTTC. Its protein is CASSLGQSYEQYF.